The rows below give T cell receptor beta chains drawn from one sample of a study of shared clonotypes between healthy human individuals. The method was immunoSEQ multiplex PCR; TCRdb's version includes in-frame clones alone and lacks a portion of them. Here the sample spans millions of clones, more than 80% being singletons. Sequencing was carried out using naive CD4+ T cells sorted from blood. These receptors came from a man aged 18-30 years in good health. Each CDR3 is given without its conserved first and last residue. Fields, in order: V gene, J gene, CDR3 protein.

v_gene: TRBV6-5; j_gene: TRBJ1-4; CDR3aa: ASSYSPGSGEKLF
v_gene: TRBV5-1; j_gene: TRBJ1-3; CDR3aa: ASRGGTAGNTIY
v_gene: TRBV7-9; j_gene: TRBJ1-1; CDR3aa: ASSLSGVETEAF
v_gene: TRBV28; j_gene: TRBJ2-7; CDR3aa: ASSFEGRGSYEQY
v_gene: TRBV6-5; j_gene: TRBJ1-6; CDR3aa: ASSYSRDRFSPLH
v_gene: TRBV10-3; j_gene: TRBJ1-2; CDR3aa: ATGSAADYGYT
v_gene: TRBV7-6; j_gene: TRBJ2-3; CDR3aa: ASSSKRGGPDTQY
v_gene: TRBV6-5; j_gene: TRBJ1-6; CDR3aa: ASLPLVASNSPLH
v_gene: TRBV11-2; j_gene: TRBJ2-7; CDR3aa: ASSSPKGSYEQY
v_gene: TRBV20-1; j_gene: TRBJ1-4; CDR3aa: SAPQGEKLF
v_gene: TRBV27; j_gene: TRBJ2-7; CDR3aa: ASSSDRALSSYEQY
v_gene: TRBV15; j_gene: TRBJ1-4; CDR3aa: ATSEGAATNEKLF
v_gene: TRBV5-6; j_gene: TRBJ2-2; CDR3aa: ASTPTGANTGELF
v_gene: TRBV6-1; j_gene: TRBJ1-4; CDR3aa: ASSEWGGKEKLF
v_gene: TRBV5-1; j_gene: TRBJ2-7; CDR3aa: ASSLRDSAYEQY
v_gene: TRBV7-2; j_gene: TRBJ2-2; CDR3aa: ASSRRAGGDTGELF
v_gene: TRBV6-5; j_gene: TRBJ1-6; CDR3aa: ASKIHRAENSPLH
v_gene: TRBV5-4; j_gene: TRBJ2-1; CDR3aa: ASSFGTGWMNEQF
v_gene: TRBV18; j_gene: TRBJ2-7; CDR3aa: ASSLGQGTSSYEQY
v_gene: TRBV2; j_gene: TRBJ2-1; CDR3aa: ATGLRAEQF
v_gene: TRBV10-3; j_gene: TRBJ2-3; CDR3aa: AITAGRDASDTQY
v_gene: TRBV7-2; j_gene: TRBJ2-2; CDR3aa: ASSLDAGELF
v_gene: TRBV5-6; j_gene: TRBJ2-1; CDR3aa: ASSLVRANEQF
v_gene: TRBV2; j_gene: TRBJ1-6; CDR3aa: ASRTDRSSPLH
v_gene: TRBV6-5; j_gene: TRBJ1-1; CDR3aa: ASSYSGLNTEAF
v_gene: TRBV5-1; j_gene: TRBJ1-4; CDR3aa: ASSGGRTNEKLF
v_gene: TRBV18; j_gene: TRBJ2-5; CDR3aa: ASSPTSPGETQY
v_gene: TRBV6-1; j_gene: TRBJ2-1; CDR3aa: ASSDRREGYNEQF